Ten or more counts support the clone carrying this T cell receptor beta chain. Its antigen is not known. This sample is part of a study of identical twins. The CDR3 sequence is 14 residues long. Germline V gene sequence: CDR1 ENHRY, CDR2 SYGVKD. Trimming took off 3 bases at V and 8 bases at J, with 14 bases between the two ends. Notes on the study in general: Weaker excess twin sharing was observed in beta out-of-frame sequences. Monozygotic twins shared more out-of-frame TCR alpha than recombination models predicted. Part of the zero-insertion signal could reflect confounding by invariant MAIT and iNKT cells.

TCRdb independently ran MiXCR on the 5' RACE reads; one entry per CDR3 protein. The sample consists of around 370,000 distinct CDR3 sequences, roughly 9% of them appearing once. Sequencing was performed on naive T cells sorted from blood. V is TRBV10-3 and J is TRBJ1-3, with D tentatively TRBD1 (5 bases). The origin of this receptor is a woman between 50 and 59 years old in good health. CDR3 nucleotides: TGTGCCATCAGTGATCCCGGGACTAAACACACCATATATTTT. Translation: CAISDPGTKHTIYF.